The 19 T cell receptor beta chains below were found in one sample sequenced in a study of shared clonotypes between healthy human individuals. As defined, naive CD8 cells were CD45RO-negative and positively selected for CCR7, with terminally differentiated effector memory CD45RA+ cells excluded. Some clones are missing from TCRdb's copy, which holds only in-frame ones; the method was immunoSEQ multiplex PCR. The table has about 2.2 million clones, around 95% seen once. The specimen sequenced was naive CD8+ T cells from PBMCs. These receptors originate from a man aged 18 to 30 in good health. Some clones in this sample may be carry-over from other donors' samples.

Turning to this clone: This CDR3 is also generated by other DNA sequences in the sample. The rearrangement joins TRBV20-1 to TRBJ2-7; D is uncertain. The germline V and J ends were trimmed by 5 bases and 0 bases, with 5 bases remaining between them. The CDR3 has 11 amino acids. Germline V gene lookup returns CDR1 DFQATT and CDR2 SNEGSKA (reference sequence). The CDR3 DNA is TGCAGTGCTTCCCTCTCCTACGAGCAGTACTTC. Translating it yields CSASLSYEQYF.

The chain links TRBV7-9 to TRBJ2-2; TRBD2 matches at 7 bases. The CDR3 extends over 16 amino acids. With V trimmed by 4 bases and J by 5 bases, 10 bases remained unmatched. In germline, CDR1 is SEHNR, CDR2 FQNEAQ (reference sequence). The DNA of the CDR3 is TGTGCCAGCAGCTCCCTATTGCGGGAGCGGACCGGGGAGCTGTTTTTT. It translates to CASSSLLRERTGELFF.

The gene calls are TRBV7-9 and TRBJ2-1, with D tentatively TRBD1 (6 bases). Trimming cost V 6 bases and J 1 base, with 7 bases left between them. From germline, CDR1 is SEHNR and CDR2 FQNEAQ (reference sequence). The CDR3 is made up of 13 amino acids. The CDR3 loop is CASRQGSYNEQFF. The CDR3 region has the DNA TGTGCCAGCAGACAGGGTTCCTACAATGAGCAGTTCTTC.

This rearrangement joins TRBV7-9 to TRBJ2-1; no reliable D call. CDR1 and CDR2 from the germline V gene are SEHNR and FQNEAQ (reference sequence). The CDR3 contains 12 residues. Trimming took off 5 bases at V and 8 bases at J, with 10 bases between the two ends. The DNA of the CDR3 is TGTGCCAGCAGCGCCGAGCTATATGAGCAGTTCTTC. It specifies CASSAELYEQFF.

This clone showed up just once. The CDR3 nucleotides are TGTGCCAGCAGCCAAGGGGGACTTCACCACGAGCAGTACTTC. This encodes CASSQGGLHHEQYF. V is TRBV4-2 and J is TRBJ2-7, with D perhaps matching TRBD2 (6 bases). There are 14 residues in the CDR3. The ends were cut back, 1 base at V and 5 bases at J, with 12 bases in the middle. Germline CDR1 and CDR2: LGHNA and YNFKEQ.

The chain recombines TRBV9 with TRBJ2-3; D gene ambiguous. V lost 3 bases to trimming and J lost 0 bases, with 8 bases between them. The CDR3 length is 14 residues. The germline V gene encodes CDR1 SGDLS and CDR2 YYNGEE. The CDR3 is CASSGYGSTDTQYF. The CDR3 nucleotides are TGTGCCAGCAGCGGATACGGGAGCACAGATACGCAGTATTTT. Together with reference TRBV9 and TRBJ2-3, the CDR3 gives the full variable domain: DSGVTQTPKHLITATGQRVTLRCSPRSGDLSVYWYQQSLDQGLQFLIQYYNGEERAKGNILERFSAQQFPDLHSELNLSSLELGDSALYFCASSGYGSTDTQYFGPGTRLTVL.

The rearrangement joins TRBV11-2 to TRBJ2-1; D is perhaps TRBD1 or TRBD2 (5 bases each). The CDR3 is 15 residues long. The V gene's germline CDR1 is SGHAT and CDR2 FQNNGV. Trimming took 4 bases from V and 6 from J, leaving 16 bases between them. The CDR3 bases are TGTGCCAGCAGCTATGTGACCGTGGGGGTCAATGAGCAGTTCTTC. Translation gives CASSYVTVGVNEQFF.

The DNA of the CDR3 is TGTGCCAGCAGTTACTCGCCTAGCGGGTTCTACAATGAGCAGTTCTTC. As protein: CASSYSPSGFYNEQFF. This chain uses TRBV6-5 with TRBJ2-1, with 8 nucleotides matching TRBD2. This CDR3 has 16 residues. Germline V lookup: CDR1 MNHEY, CDR2 SVGAGI. V trimming: 0 bases; J trimming: 3 bases; junction bases outside the gene matches: 4.

On this clone: This specimen includes other DNA sequences encoding the same CDR3. The rearrangement uses TRBV28 and TRBJ2-7; 7 bases fit TRBD1. This CDR3 spans 12 amino acids. The V gene end was trimmed by 6 bases and the J gene end by 5 bases; junction bases not matched to a gene: 4. Germline V lookup: CDR1 MDHEN, CDR2 SYDVKM. CDR3 in amino acids: CASSRTGNEQYF. The CDR3 DNA reads as TGTGCCAGCAGCCGGACAGGAAACGAGCAGTACTTC.

The chain couples TRBV28 to TRBJ2-7; 8 bases map to TRBD1. The germline CDR1 and CDR2 sequences are MDHEN and SYDVKM. The V and J ends lost 6 bases and 2 bases, in that order; junction bases with no gene match: 12. The CDR3 sequence is 16 residues long. The CDR3 bases are TGTGCCAGCAGCCCGAGGGTGGGACAGGTTACCTACGAGCAGTACTTC. Translation: CASSPRVGQVTYEQYF.

The chain is built from TRBV19 and TRBJ2-1; the D gene is possibly TRBD2 (6 bases). The germline CDR1 and CDR2 sequences are LNHDA and SQIVND (reference sequence). This CDR3 spans 16 amino acids. The V gene lost 3 bases and the J gene lost 0 bases, with 12 bases spanning the gap. CDR3 sequence (DNA): TGTGCCAGTAGTATGGGAGGCCCCTACTCCTACAATGAGCAGTTCTTC. Its translation is CASSMGGPYSYNEQFF. The full variable domain, with the rest looked up from reference TRBV19 and TRBJ2-1, is DGGITQSPKYLFRKEGQNVTLSCEQNLNHDAMYWYRQDPGQGLRLIYYSQIVNDFQKGDIAEGYSVSREKKESFPLTVTSAQKNPTAFYLCASSMGGPYSYNEQFFGPGTRLTVL.

This chain joins TRBV6-5 and TRBJ1-1; 9 positions match TRBD1. V shed 4 bases and J 4 bases; nucleotides not matched to a gene: 7. CDR3 length: 15 residues. CDR1 is MNHEY, CDR2 SVGAGI, per germline. The DNA for the CDR3 is TGTGCCAGCAGTTCCGTACAGGGGGCAGGCACTGAAGCTTTCTTT. Translation: CASSSVQGAGTEAFF.

This clone showed up just once. The V call is TRBV5-1, the J call TRBJ2-2; D unresolved. CDR1 is SGHRS and CDR2 is YFSETQ in the germline V gene. The CDR3 is made up of 16 amino acids. Between the trimmed V and J ends, which lost 4 bases and 6 bases, there was a span of 19 bases. CDR3 in DNA: TGCGCCAGCAGCGTTGTCCAGGAAGTTGGCCCCGGGGAGCTGTTTTTT. As protein: CASSVVQEVGPGELFF.

The chain uses TRBV5-5 and TRBJ2-3; 8 bases line up with TRBD2. Germline V gene data show CDR1 as SGHKS and CDR2 as YYEKEE (reference sequence). Unmatched junction bases numbered 4, after V lost 0 bases and J lost 4 bases. The CDR3 totals 15 residues. CDR3 bases: TGTGCCAGCAGCTTGGAGACTAGCGAGGCAGATACGCAGTATTTT. Protein: CASSLETSEADTQYF.

This clone has only a few counts. The rearrangement links TRBV19 to TRBJ1-1, with D perhaps TRBD1 (5 bases). Germline CDR1 is LNHDA and CDR2 is SQIVND (reference sequence). V shed 6 bases and J shed 3 bases, with 14 bases lying between them. The length of the CDR3 is 14 residues. The CDR3, as DNA: TGTGCCAGTAGGGGACGTGAGGCGGACACTGAAGCTTTCTTT. Its translation: CASRGREADTEAFF.

This clone occurred a few times. CDR3 sequence (DNA): TGCGCCAGCAGCCAGGTTCCGGGACAGGGAACCATCAATCAGCCCCAGCATTTT. This encodes CASSQVPGQGTINQPQHF. This chain uses TRBV4-1 with TRBJ1-5; 9 bases map to TRBD1. The CDR3 spans 18 residues. Germline trimming cut 3 bases from V and 3 bases from J; bases unmatched to any gene: 12. Germline-derived CDR1 and CDR2 are MGHRA and YSYEKL.

This chain uses TRBV5-6 with TRBJ2-7, with D hard to call. Germline assignment: CDR1 SGHDT and CDR2 YYEEEE. The CDR3 runs 15 residues. The V end was cut by 0 bases, the J end by 0 bases, with 10 bases between. The CDR3 loop is CASSLGLFGSYEQYF. The CDR3 DNA is TGTGCCAGCAGCTTGGGACTTTTCGGCTCCTACGAGCAGTACTTC.

The V gene is TRBV7-3, the J gene TRBJ2-7; 11 nucleotides align to TRBD2. V lost 5 bases to trimming and J lost 5 bases; unmatched junction nucleotides: 5. The CDR3 contains 14 residues. Looked up from germline, CDR1 is SGHTA and CDR2 is FQGTGA. The DNA for the CDR3 is TGTGCCAGCAGCGCGGGACTAGCGGAGAACGAGCAGTACTTC. It yields the protein CASSAGLAENEQYF.

This sequence joins TRBV7-9 and TRBJ2-1; no reliable D call. Germline CDR1 SEHNR, CDR2 FQNEAQ (reference sequence). The CDR3 runs 11 residues. Trimming pared 8 bases from V and 8 bases from J, leaving 10 bases between. This CDR3 is CASSFGHEQFF. Written as DNA, the CDR3 is TGTGCCAGCTCCTTCGGGCATGAGCAGTTCTTC.